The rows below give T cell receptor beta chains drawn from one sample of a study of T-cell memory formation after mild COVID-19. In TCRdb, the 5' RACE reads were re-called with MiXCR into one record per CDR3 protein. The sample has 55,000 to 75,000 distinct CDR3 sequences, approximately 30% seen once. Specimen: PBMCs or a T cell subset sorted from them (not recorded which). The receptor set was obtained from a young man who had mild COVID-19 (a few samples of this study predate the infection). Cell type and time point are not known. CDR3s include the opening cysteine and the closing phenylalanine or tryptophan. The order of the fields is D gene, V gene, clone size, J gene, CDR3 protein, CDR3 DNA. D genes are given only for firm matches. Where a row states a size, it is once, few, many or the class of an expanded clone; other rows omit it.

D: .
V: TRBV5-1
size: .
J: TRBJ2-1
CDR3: CASSLGVYSYNEQFF
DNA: TGCGCCAGCAGCTTGGGAGTATACTCATACAATGAGCAGTTCTTC

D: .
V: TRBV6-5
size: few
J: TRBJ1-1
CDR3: CASSYGATEAFF
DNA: TGTGCCAGCAGTTACGGGGCGACTGAAGCTTTCTTT

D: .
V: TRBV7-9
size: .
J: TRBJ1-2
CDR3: CASSLLQGTGYGYTF
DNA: TGTGCCAGCAGCTTACTGCAGGGCACTGGGTATGGCTACACCTTC

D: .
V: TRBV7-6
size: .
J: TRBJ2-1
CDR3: CASSWPGLRVDEQFF
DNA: TGTGCCAGCAGCTGGCCGGGACTCCGCGTAGATGAGCAGTTCTTC

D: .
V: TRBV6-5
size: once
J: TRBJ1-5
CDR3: CASSYRGTNQPQHF
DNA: TGTGCCAGCAGTTACAGGGGAACCAATCAGCCCCAGCATTTT

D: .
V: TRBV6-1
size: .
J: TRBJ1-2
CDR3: CASSEGQSLNYGYTF
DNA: TGTGCCAGCAGTGAAGGACAGTCATTAAACTATGGCTACACCTTC

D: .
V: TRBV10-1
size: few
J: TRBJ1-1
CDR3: CASRGRNTEALF
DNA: TGCGCCAGCAGGGGGCGGAACACTGAAGCTCTCTTT

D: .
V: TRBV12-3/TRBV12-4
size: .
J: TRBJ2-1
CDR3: CASTPEGFYNEQFF
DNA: TGTGCCAGCACCCCGGAGGGCTTTTACAATGAGCAGTTCTTC

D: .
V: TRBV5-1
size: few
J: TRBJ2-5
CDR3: CASRPMEGHLSTQYF
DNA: TGCGCCAGCAGGCCCATGGAGGGACATCTATCCACCCAGTACTTC

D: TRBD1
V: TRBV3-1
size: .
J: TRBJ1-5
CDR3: CASSHGDRGFQPQHF
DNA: TGTGCCAGCAGCCATGGGGACAGGGGGTTTCAGCCCCAGCATTTT

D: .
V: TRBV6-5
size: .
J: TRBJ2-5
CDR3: CASSDYPGQPPIETQYF
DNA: TGTGCCAGCAGTGACTATCCGGGACAACCCCCGATAGAGACCCAGTACTTC

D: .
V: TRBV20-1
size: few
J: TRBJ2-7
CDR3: CSARWQEREQYF
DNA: TGCAGTGCTAGATGGCAGGAACGCGAGCAGTACTTC

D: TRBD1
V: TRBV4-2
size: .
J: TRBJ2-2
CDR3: CASSQGDRGRETGELFF
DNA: TGTGCCAGCAGCCAAGGGGACAGGGGGCGAGAAACCGGGGAGCTGTTTTTT

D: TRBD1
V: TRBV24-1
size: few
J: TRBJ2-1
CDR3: CATSDPEPGTGSLGPLNEQFF
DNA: TGTGCCACCAGTGATCCTGAGCCCGGGACAGGCTCCCTAGGTCCTCTCAATGAGCAGTTCTTC

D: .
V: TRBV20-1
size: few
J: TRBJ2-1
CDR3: CSARRVSVGYNEQFF
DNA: TGCAGTGCTCGCAGGGTATCTGTAGGGTACAATGAGCAGTTCTTC

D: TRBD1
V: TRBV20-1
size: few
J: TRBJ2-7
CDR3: CSARSQDRKDLQYF
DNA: TGCAGTGCTAGATCCCAGGACAGGAAAGATTTGCAGTACTTC

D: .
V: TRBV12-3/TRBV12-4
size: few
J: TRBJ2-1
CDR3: CASSLAHLYNEQFF
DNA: TGTGCCAGCAGTTTGGCGCACTTGTACAATGAGCAGTTCTTC

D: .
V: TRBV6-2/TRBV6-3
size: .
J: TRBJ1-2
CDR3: CASSYGYGYTF
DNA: TGTGCCAGCAGCTACGGCTATGGCTACACCTTC

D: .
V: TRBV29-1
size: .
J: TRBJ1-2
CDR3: CSVGYSRYGYTF
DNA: TGCAGCGTTGGTTACAGCCGCTATGGCTACACCTTC

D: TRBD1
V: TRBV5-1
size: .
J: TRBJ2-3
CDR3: CASSLEGWPAGTGTQYF
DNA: TGCGCCAGCAGCTTGGAAGGGTGGCCAGCAGGGACAGGTACGCAGTATTTT

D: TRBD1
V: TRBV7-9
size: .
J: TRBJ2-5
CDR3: CASSSPVGTAETQYF
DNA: TGTGCCAGCAGCTCCCCGGTAGGGACAGCAGAGACCCAGTACTTC

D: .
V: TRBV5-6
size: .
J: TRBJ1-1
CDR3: CASSLSVTEAFF
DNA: TGTGCCAGCAGCTTGTCCGTCACTGAAGCTTTCTTT

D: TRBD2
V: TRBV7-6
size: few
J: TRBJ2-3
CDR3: CASSLAFPSGGRLPDTQYF
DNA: TGTGCCAGCAGCTTAGCTTTTCCTAGCGGGGGCCGCCTGCCAGATACGCAGTATTTT

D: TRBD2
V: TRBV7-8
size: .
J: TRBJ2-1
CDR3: CASSLARLAGGYEQFF
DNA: TGTGCCAGCAGCTTAGCGCGTCTAGCGGGGGGCTATGAGCAGTTCTTC

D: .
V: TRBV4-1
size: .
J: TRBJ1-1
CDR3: CASSQEGLGSLNTEAFF
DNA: TGCGCCAGCAGCCAAGAAGGCCTGGGGAGCTTGAACACTGAAGCTTTCTTT

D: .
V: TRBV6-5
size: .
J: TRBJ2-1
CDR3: CASATQRFYNEQFF
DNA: TGTGCCAGTGCGACACAGAGATTCTACAATGAGCAGTTCTTC

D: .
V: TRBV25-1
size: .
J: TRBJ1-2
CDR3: CASSQGWGYTF
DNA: TGTGCCAGCAGCCAGGGCTGGGGCTACACCTTC

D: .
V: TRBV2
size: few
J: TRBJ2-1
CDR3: CASSSDWGAYNEQFF
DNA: TGTGCCAGCAGTTCCGACTGGGGCGCCTACAATGAGCAGTTCTTC

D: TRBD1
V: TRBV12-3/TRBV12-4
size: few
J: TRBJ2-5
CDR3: CASSPGGTGEETQYF
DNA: TGTGCCAGCAGTCCGGGGGGGACAGGGGAAGAGACCCAGTACTTC

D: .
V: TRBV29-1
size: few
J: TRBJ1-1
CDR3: CSVMRGGTEAFF
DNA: TGCAGCGTTATGAGGGGAGGAACTGAAGCTTTCTTT

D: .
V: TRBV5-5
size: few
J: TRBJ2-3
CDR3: CASSFLSTDTQYF
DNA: TGTGCCAGCAGCTTTTTGAGCACAGATACGCAGTATTTT

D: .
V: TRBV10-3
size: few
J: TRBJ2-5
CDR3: CAISEVFSGGPKETQYF
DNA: TGTGCCATCAGTGAGGTTTTTTCAGGGGGGCCCAAAGAGACCCAGTACTTC

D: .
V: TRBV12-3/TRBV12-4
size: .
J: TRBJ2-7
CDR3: CASNLWGYEQYF
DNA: TGTGCCAGCAACCTCTGGGGGTACGAGCAGTACTTC

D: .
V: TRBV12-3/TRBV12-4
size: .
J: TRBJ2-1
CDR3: CASSLLSPRGEQFF
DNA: TGTGCCAGCAGTCTGCTATCACCTAGAGGAGAGCAGTTCTTC

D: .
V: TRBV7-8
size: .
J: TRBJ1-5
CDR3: CASSPRRTYSNQPQHF
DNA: TGTGCCAGCAGCCCCCGACGGACATATAGCAATCAGCCCCAGCATTTT

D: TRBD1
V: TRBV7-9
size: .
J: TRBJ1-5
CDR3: CASSIDREKGQPQHF
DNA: TGTGCCAGCAGCATCGACAGGGAAAAAGGTCAGCCCCAGCATTTT

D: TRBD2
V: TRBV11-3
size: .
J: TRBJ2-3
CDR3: CASSLGARVAGNTDTQYF
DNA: TGTGCCAGCAGCTTGGGGGCTCGGGTAGCGGGGAACACAGATACGCAGTATTTT

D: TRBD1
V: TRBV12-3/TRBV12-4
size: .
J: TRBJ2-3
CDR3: CATITGTGDSSTDTQYF
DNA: TGTGCCACCATTACCGGGACAGGCGATTCTAGCACAGATACGCAGTATTTT

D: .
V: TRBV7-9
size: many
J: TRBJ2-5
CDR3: CASSPHRGWRGETQYF
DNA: TGTGCCAGCAGCCCCCACAGGGGTTGGAGGGGGGAGACCCAGTACTTC

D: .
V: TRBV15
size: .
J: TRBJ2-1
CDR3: CAAGQSIYNEQFF
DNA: TGTGCCGCGGGGCAGTCGATCTACAATGAGCAGTTCTTC

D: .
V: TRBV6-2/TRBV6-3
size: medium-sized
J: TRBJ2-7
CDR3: CASIGGEYEQYF
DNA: TGTGCCAGCATCGGGGGCGAATACGAGCAGTACTTC

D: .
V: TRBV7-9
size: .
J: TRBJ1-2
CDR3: CASDLVGAPYGYTF
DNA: TGTGCCAGCGATTTAGTCGGGGCCCCTTATGGCTACACCTTC

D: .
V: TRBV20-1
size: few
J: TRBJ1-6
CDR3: CSGYRVHNSPLHF
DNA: TGCAGTGGATACAGGGTTCATAATTCACCCCTCCACTTT

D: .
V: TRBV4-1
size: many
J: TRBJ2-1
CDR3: CASSQDYGFKSYNEQFF
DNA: TGCGCCAGCAGCCAAGATTACGGGTTTAAATCCTACAATGAGCAGTTCTTC

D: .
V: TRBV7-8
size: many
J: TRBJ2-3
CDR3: CASSFGTQDTQYF
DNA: TGTGCCAGCAGCTTCGGGACACAAGATACGCAGTATTTT

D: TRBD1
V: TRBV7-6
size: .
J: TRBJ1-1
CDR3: CASSFEGAGDTEAFF
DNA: TGTGCCAGCAGCTTTGAGGGGGCCGGGGACACTGAAGCTTTCTTT

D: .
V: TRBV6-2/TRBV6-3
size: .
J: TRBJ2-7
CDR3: CASSYGGSGAYEQYF
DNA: TGTGCCAGCAGTTACGGGGGTTCGGGGGCCTACGAGCAGTACTTC

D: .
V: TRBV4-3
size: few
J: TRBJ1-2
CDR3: CASSQGRAYYGYTF
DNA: TGCGCCAGCAGCCAAGGGAGGGCCTACTATGGCTACACCTTC

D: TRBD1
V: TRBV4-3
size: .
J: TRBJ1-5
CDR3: CASSQTHRGLNNQPQHF
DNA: TGCGCCAGCAGCCAAACACACAGGGGGCTAAACAATCAGCCCCAGCATTTT

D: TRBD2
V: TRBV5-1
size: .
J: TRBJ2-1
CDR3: CASSATSGGLYNEQFF
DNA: TGCGCCAGCAGCGCGACTAGCGGGGGGCTATACAATGAGCAGTTCTTC

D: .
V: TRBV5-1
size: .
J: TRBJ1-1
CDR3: CASSLEAGDTEAFF
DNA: TGCGCCAGCAGCTTGGAGGCAGGGGACACTGAAGCTTTCTTT

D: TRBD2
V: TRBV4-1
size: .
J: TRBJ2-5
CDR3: CASSQVLRGAQETQYF
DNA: TGCGCCAGCAGCCAAGTCTTGCGGGGGGCTCAAGAGACCCAGTACTTC

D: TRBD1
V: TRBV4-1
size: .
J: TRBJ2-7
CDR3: CASSLTGTEGEQYF
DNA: TGCGCCAGCAGCCTAACCGGGACAGAGGGCGAGCAGTACTTC